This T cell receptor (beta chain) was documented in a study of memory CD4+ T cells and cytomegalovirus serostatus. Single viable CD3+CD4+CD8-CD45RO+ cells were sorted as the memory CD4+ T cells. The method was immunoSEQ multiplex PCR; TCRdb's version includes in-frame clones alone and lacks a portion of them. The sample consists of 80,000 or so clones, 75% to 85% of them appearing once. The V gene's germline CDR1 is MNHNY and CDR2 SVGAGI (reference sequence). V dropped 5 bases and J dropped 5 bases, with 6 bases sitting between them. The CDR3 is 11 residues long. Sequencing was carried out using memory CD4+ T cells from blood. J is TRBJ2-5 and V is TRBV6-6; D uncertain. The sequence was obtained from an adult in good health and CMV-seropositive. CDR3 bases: TGTGCCAGCAGTGGCCAGGAGACCCAGTACTTC. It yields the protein CASSGQETQYF.